This section outlines one T cell receptor (beta chain) sequence together with its context. Antigen specificity is unknown. Unique molecular identifiers were present on cDNA, and template switching added a universal primer site. In TCRdb, the 5' RACE reads were re-called with MiXCR into one record per CDR3 protein. The sample gives some 440,000 distinct CDR3 sequences, 20% to 25% of which show up once; 2.5% to 3.5% is in the top ten. Germline V gene lookup returns CDR1 WSHSY and CDR2 SAAADI. CDR3 length: 15 residues. With V trimmed by 8 bases and J by 2 bases, 7 bases remained unmatched. This record comes from a study of identical twins. The study's findings and limits: Out-of-frame alpha sequences common to twins exhibited an excess of low generation probability.

The data also belong to a second study, concerning T cells expressing NK-cell markers.

This TCR was recovered from a woman aged 18 to 35 in good health. V gene TRBV10-2 combines with J gene TRBJ2-7; 12 bases agree with TRBD2. The sample was CD4+ T cells sorted from blood. This CDR3 is CASHLTSGGAYEQYF. In DNA, the CDR3 is TGCGCCAGCCATTTGACTAGCGGGGGCGCCTACGAGCAGTACTTC.